These 22 T cell receptor beta chains were sequenced from one sample in a study of blood T cell repertoires in COVID-19. Sequencing was performed with immunoSEQ multiplex PCR; in TCRdb, only in-frame clones are kept and a portion is missing. This table holds about 23,000 clones, 88% found once. The material sequenced was peripheral blood. The receptors originated from a man aged 65-85 years in a cohort sampled during active COVID-19.

This clone showed up just once. This chain joins TRBV4-2 and TRBJ1-1; 8 bases are a match to TRBD1. CDR1 LGHNA and CDR2 YNFKEQ come from the germline V gene. J was trimmed by 4 bases and V by 7 bases; bases with no gene match: 5. The CDR3 is 13 amino acids. The DNA for the CDR3 is TGTGCCAGCAAACGGCAGGGGGCCACTGAAGCTTTCTTT. Translating gives CASKRQGATEAFF.

J is TRBJ2-1 and V is TRBV7-2; TRBD2 agrees at 12 bases. This CDR3 has 15 residues. Trimming at V came to 3 bases and at J to 7 bases, leaving 4 bases not matched to a gene. The germline V gene encodes CDR1 SGHTA and CDR2 FQGNSA. CDR3 sequence reads: CASSFAGTSGNEQFF. In DNA form, the CDR3 reads TGTGCCAGCAGCTTCGCCGGGACTAGCGGGAATGAGCAGTTCTTC.

The V and J genes are TRBV12-3 or TRBV12-4 and TRBJ2-7; D remains ambiguous. Trimming took off 3 bases at V and 0 bases at J, with 6 bases between the two ends. This CDR3 has 13 amino acids. CDR3 nucleotides: TGTGCCAGCAGTTTCCAGGTCTCCTACGAGCAGTACTTC. Translating gives CASSFQVSYEQYF.

The rearrangement links TRBV18 to TRBJ1-1; 7 bases line up with TRBD1. Germline V gene data show CDR1 as KGHSH and CDR2 as LQKENI. The junction had 7 bases not matched to a gene; V was cut back by 3 bases and J by 0 bases. This CDR3 is 16 amino acids long. The CDR3 loop is CASSPRQGSMNTEAFF. In nucleotides, the CDR3 is TGTGCCAGCTCACCCCGACAGGGATCGATGAACACTGAAGCTTTCTTT. Looking up the rest from reference TRBV18 and TRBJ1-1 gives the full variable domain: NAGVMQNPRHLVRRRGQEARLRCSPMKGHSHVYWYRQLPEEGLKFMVYLQKENIIDESGMPKERFSAEFPKEGPSILRIQQVVRGDSAAYFCASSPRQGSMNTEAFFGQGTRLTVV.

V usage is TRBV10-3 and J usage is TRBJ1-3, with D perhaps matching TRBD1 (5 bases). Germline V gene sequence: CDR1 ENHRY, CDR2 SYGVKD. This CDR3 is built from 12 residues. V gave up 8 bases and J gave up 0 bases, with 5 bases separating them. CDR3 sequence (DNA): TGTGCCATCCAGGGCTCTGGAAACACCATATATTTT. Protein product: CAIQGSGNTIYF.

The gene calls are TRBV28 and TRBJ2-7; the match to TRBD2 covers 8 bases. The trim removed 7 bases at V and 3 bases at J, leaving 8 bases unmatched. The CDR3 totals 14 residues. Germline CDR1 is MDHEN and CDR2 is SYDVKM. The DNA of the CDR3 is TGTGCCAGCAACCCCAGGGCGGGAGGCTACGAGCAGTACTTC. The encoded protein is CASNPRAGGYEQYF.

The chain links TRBV28 to TRBJ2-3, with D perhaps matching TRBD2 (6 bases). This CDR3 contains 16 residues. The V end was cut by 8 bases, the J end by 0 bases, with 18 bases between. The V gene's germline CDR1 is MDHEN and CDR2 SYDVKM. The CDR3 reads CASGLGFSGSTDTQYF. The CDR3 coding sequence is TGTGCCAGCGGCTTGGGGTTCAGCGGGAGCACAGATACGCAGTATTTT.

The chain combines TRBV5-1 with TRBJ2-1, with TRBD2 matching over 9 bases. CDR3 length: 15 amino acids. CDR1 and CDR2 from the germline V gene are SGHRS and YFSETQ. J gave up 1 base and V 3 bases, and 2 bases lay outside the gene matches. DNA for the CDR3: TGCGCCAGCAGCTCTAGCGGGATTTCCTACAATGAGCAGTTCTTC. Translating it yields CASSSSGISYNEQFF. Full variable domain (remainder filled in from reference TRBV5-1 and TRBJ2-1): KAGVTQTPRYLIKTRGQQVTLSCSPISGHRSVSWYQQTPGQGLQFLFEYFSETQRNKGNFPGRFSGRQFSNSRSEMNVSTLELGDSALYLCASSSSGISYNEQFFGPGTRLTVL.

The chain employs TRBV27 and TRBJ1-1; 8 nucleotides align to TRBD1. CDR1 MNHEY and CDR2 SMNVEV come from the germline V gene (reference sequence). V shed 5 bases, J shed 7 bases, and the junction held 6 bases outside the gene matches. The length of the CDR3 is 13 residues. The CDR3 nucleotides read TGTGCCAGCAGTCCCCTCGGACAGGGTGAAGCTTTCTTT. This gives the protein CASSPLGQGEAFF.

The rearrangement uses TRBV18 and TRBJ2-6; TRBD1 is a possible D gene (5 bases). The V gene lost 1 base and the J gene lost 0 bases, with 10 bases spanning the gap. The germline CDR1 and CDR2 sequences are KGHSH and LQKENI. CDR3 length: 17 residues. CDR3 sequence (DNA): TGTGCCAGCTCACCACGACAGCATAACTCTGGGGCCAACGTCCTGACTTTC. Residues: CASSPRQHNSGANVLTF.

On this clone: This sample also contains other DNA sequences that code for the same CDR3. The V gene is TRBV6-5, the J gene TRBJ2-5, with a tentative D call TRBD2 (5 bases). CDR3 size: 14 residues. The V gene lost 0 bases and the J gene lost 5 bases, with 10 bases spanning the gap. Germline CDR1 and CDR2: MNHEY and SVGAGI. The CDR3 sequence: CASSYSGEGETQYF. CDR3 coding DNA: TGTGCCAGCAGTTACTCGGGAGAAGGGGAGACCCAGTACTTC.

The chain links TRBV28 to TRBJ1-6; D gene unclear. This CDR3 contains 13 residues. Between the trimmed V and J ends, which lost 2 bases and 10 bases, there was a span of 9 bases. Germline V gene sequence: CDR1 MDHEN, CDR2 SYDVKM. Here the CDR3 reads CASSLPWASPLHF. CDR3 nucleotides: TGTGCCAGCAGTTTACCCTGGGCCTCACCCCTCCACTTT.

This chain uses TRBV21-1 with TRBJ1-2; TRBD1, the table's D call, was not compared with the DNA. TRBV21-1 is assigned pseudogene status. CDR3 length equals 19 residues. The CDR3 DNA sequence: TGTGCCAGCAGCACAACACGGGCACGGGGACAGGGACCTGACTATGGCTACACCTTC. Translation gives CASSTTRARGQGPDYGYTF.

The genes are TRBV3-1 (or the pseudogene TRBV3-2) and TRBJ2-5; 9 bases agree with TRBD1. J was trimmed by 3 bases and V by 2 bases; bases with no gene match: 10. Germline-derived CDR1 and CDR2 are LGHDT and YNNKEL (reference sequence). There are 17 residues in the CDR3. CDR3 amino acids: CASSQPYNRDREETQYF. DNA of the CDR3: TGTGCCAGCAGCCAACCCTATAATCGGGACAGGGAAGAGACCCAGTACTTC.

V gene TRBV7-6 combines with J gene TRBJ2-2, with 7 bases that match TRBD1. V lost 6 bases, J lost 0 bases, and 7 bases stayed unmatched. This CDR3 is 16 amino acids long. Germline V gives CDR1 SGHVS, CDR2 FNYEAQ. CDR3 sequence: CASRRTGTANTGELFF. In DNA form, the CDR3 reads TGTGCCAGCAGGCGAACCGGGACAGCGAACACCGGGGAGCTGTTTTTT.

The chain links TRBV24-1 to TRBJ2-1; TRBD1 aligns across 10 bases. Trimming took 3 bases from V and 7 from J; bases not matched to a gene: 8. Germline lookup yields CDR1 KGHDR and CDR2 SFDVKD. CDR3 length: 16 residues. The CDR3 is CATSDHRDRGKNEQFF. The CDR3, as DNA: TGTGCCACCAGTGATCACCGGGACAGGGGTAAGAATGAGCAGTTCTTC.

This clone has a handful of counts. CDR3 residues: CASSKQSTGTSREQYF. The CDR3 nucleotides are TGTGCCAGCAGCAAACAGAGCACAGGGACCTCTCGGGAGCAGTACTTC. V and J are TRBV21-1 and TRBJ2-7; the table's D call of TRBD1 was not tested on the DNA. TRBV21-1 is tagged as a pseudogene. The CDR3 consists of 16 residues.

The CDR3: CASSQRLAGGSYNEQFF. The DNA of the CDR3 is TGTGCCAGCAGCCAGAGACTAGCGGGAGGTTCCTACAATGAGCAGTTCTTC. The chain is built from TRBV5-5 and TRBJ2-1, with 13 bases matching TRBD2. This CDR3 spans 17 amino acids. Germline CDR1 is SGHKS and CDR2 is YYEKEE (reference sequence). V was clipped by 4 bases and J by 1 base; unmatched bases: 5.

Only a few counts were recorded for this clone. V usage is TRBV27 and J usage is TRBJ2-6, with D unclear. The germline CDR1 and CDR2 sequences are MNHEY and SMNVEV (reference sequence). The V end was cut by 5 bases, the J end by 4 bases, with 12 bases between. The CDR3 contains 15 residues. For the CDR3, the DNA is TGTGCCAGCAGTGCAAGTAGATCCGGGGCCAACGTCCTGACTTTC. Translation: CASSASRSGANVLTF.

V and J are TRBV10-3 and TRBJ2-1, with 9 bases identical to TRBD2. The CDR3 consists of 15 residues. J was trimmed by 3 bases and V by 6 bases; bases with no gene match: 6. CDR1 is ENHRY, CDR2 SYGVKD, per germline. The CDR3 loop reads CAISTGTSSYNEQFF. In DNA form, the CDR3 reads TGTGCCATCAGCACCGGGACTAGCAGCTACAATGAGCAGTTCTTC.

This chain uses TRBV14 with TRBJ2-7; 7 nucleotides match TRBD1. Germline assignment: CDR1 SGHDN and CDR2 FVKESK. J gave up 6 bases and V 5 bases, and 10 bases lay outside the gene matches. The CDR3 extends over 14 amino acids. This CDR3 is CASSRDRVRSEQYF. The CDR3 nucleotides read TGTGCCAGCAGCAGAGACAGGGTAAGGTCCGAGCAGTACTTC. Using reference TRBV14 and TRBJ2-7 for the parts outside the CDR3, the full variable domain is EAGVTQFPSHSVIEKGQTVTLRCDPISGHDNLYWYRRVMGKEIKFLLHFVKESKQDESGMPNNRFLAERTGGTYSTLKVQPAELEDSGVYFCASSRDRVRSEQYFGPGTRLTVT.

This clone showed up just a few times. The same CDR3 also results from other DNA sequences found in this sample. V and J are TRBV27 and TRBJ2-7; the match to TRBD2 covers 9 bases. The CDR3 runs to 16 residues. V shed 2 bases and J 7 bases; nucleotides not matched to a gene: 12. Per germline, CDR1 MNHEY and CDR2 SMNVEV (reference sequence). CDR3 bases: TGTGCCAGCAGTTTAACCCCTAGCGGGACCCCTATAGAGCAGTACTTC. It yields the protein CASSLTPSGTPIEQYF.